The T cell receptor (beta chain) described here comes from a study of blood T cell repertoires in COVID-19. Study background: Acute and convalescent COVID-19 specimens originated in the United States, Italy and Spain.

CDR3 length: 12 amino acids. Germline V gene sequence: CDR1 SGHRS, CDR2 YFSETQ. V lost 4 bases, J lost 0 bases, and 3 bases lay in between. Authors' methods: Counts of nucleated cells, estimated from reference gene primer amplification, were obtained. Clones were sequenced by immunoSEQ multiplex PCR, and TCRdb holds only the in-frame ones, with some missing. Clonal size and the V and J genes are those of that table, whereas D and trimming came from the DNA. The sample shows about 140,000 clones, under 90% of them seen only once. Sequencing was performed on PBMCs or T cells enriched from blood (not recorded which). The chain combines TRBV5-1 with TRBJ2-3, with D uncertain. The TCR originated in a man aged 50 or older in a cohort exposed to, infected with or recovered from COVID-19 (not recorded which). CDR3 DNA sequence: TGCGCCAGCAGCCCTAGCACAGATACGCAGTATTTT. Translated, it gives CASSPSTDTQYF.